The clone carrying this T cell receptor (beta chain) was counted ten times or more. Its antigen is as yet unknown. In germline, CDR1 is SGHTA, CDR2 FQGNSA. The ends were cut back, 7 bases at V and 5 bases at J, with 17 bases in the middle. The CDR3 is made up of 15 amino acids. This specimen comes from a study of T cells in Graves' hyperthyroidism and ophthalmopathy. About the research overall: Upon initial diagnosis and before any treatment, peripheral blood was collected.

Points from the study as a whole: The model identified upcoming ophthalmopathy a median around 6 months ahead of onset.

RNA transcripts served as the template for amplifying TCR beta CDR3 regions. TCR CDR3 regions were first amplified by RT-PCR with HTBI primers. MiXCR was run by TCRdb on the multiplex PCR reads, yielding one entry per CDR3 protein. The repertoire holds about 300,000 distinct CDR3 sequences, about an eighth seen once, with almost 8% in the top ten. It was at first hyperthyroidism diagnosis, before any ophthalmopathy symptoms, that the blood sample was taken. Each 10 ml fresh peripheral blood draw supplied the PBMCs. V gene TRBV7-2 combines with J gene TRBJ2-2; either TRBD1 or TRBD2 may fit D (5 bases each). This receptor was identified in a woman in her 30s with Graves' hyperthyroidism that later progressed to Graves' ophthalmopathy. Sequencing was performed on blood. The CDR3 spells CASTTGTALTGELFF. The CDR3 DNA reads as TGTGCCAGCACCACCGGGACGGCCTTAACCGGGGAGCTGTTTTTT. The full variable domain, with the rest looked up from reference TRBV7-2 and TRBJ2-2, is GAGVSQSPSNKVTEKGKDVELRCDPISGHTALYWYRQSLGQGLEFLIYFQGNSAPDKSGLPSDRFSAERTGGSVSTLTIQRTQQEDSAVYLCASTTGTALTGELFFGEGSRLTVL.